These 32 T cell receptor beta chains originate from one sample sequenced in a study of blood T cell repertoires in COVID-19. The assay was immunoSEQ multiplex PCR, and TCRdb's table has in-frame clones only and misses some. The sample contains about 260,000 clones, roughly four fifths of which appear only once. Sequences were obtained from peripheral blood. These receptors were taken from a woman at least 80 years old with acute or convalescent COVID-19.

This sequence joins TRBV24-1 and TRBJ2-4; 7 bases agree with TRBD2. Losses at the gene ends were 7 bases for V and 4 bases for J; bases not matched to a gene: 6. The V gene's germline CDR1 is KGHDR and CDR2 SFDVKD. CDR3 length: 14 residues. This CDR3 is CATRGGHEKNIQYF. The CDR3 bases are TGTGCCACCAGGGGAGGGCACGAAAAAAACATTCAGTACTTC.

CDR3 sequence: CASSSGQGLNYGYTF. CDR3 in DNA: TGTGCCAGCAGCAGTGGACAGGGGCTCAACTATGGCTACACCTTC. The V gene is TRBV7-9, the J gene TRBJ1-2, with 9 bases lining up with TRBD1. This CDR3 region has 15 residues. V dropped 5 bases and J dropped 2; count of bases not matched to a gene: 6. Germline lookup yields CDR1 SEHNR and CDR2 FQNEAQ (reference sequence).

This clone came up once. The chain carries TRBV5-8 and TRBJ2-5; 10 bases are a match to TRBD1. The CDR3 covers 16 residues. Germline CDR1 reads SGHTS; CDR2 reads YDEGEE. V shed 4 bases, J shed 6 bases, and the junction held 12 bases outside the gene matches. CDR3 loop: CASSGDRQGALKTQYF. The CDR3 DNA reads as TGTGCCAGCAGCGGTGACCGACAGGGGGCTTTGAAGACCCAGTACTTC.

The chain is built from TRBV6-5 and TRBJ2-7; TRBD2 agrees at 10 bases. After removal of 11 bases from V and 4 bases from J, the junction contained 11 bases not matched to a gene. CDR1 and CDR2 (germline): MNHEY, SVGAGI. CDR3 length equals 14 residues. In DNA form, the CDR3 reads TGTGCCGGATCGTCAGCGGGAGGGGAGTACGAGCAGTACTTC. This sequence encodes CAGSSAGGEYEQYF.

The chain combines TRBV19 with TRBJ1-3; TRBD1 matches at 8 bases. The length of the CDR3 is 15 residues. V trimming: 8 bases; J trimming: 4 bases; junction bases outside the gene matches: 10. Germline V gene lookup returns CDR1 LNHDA and CDR2 SQIVND (reference sequence). The CDR3 nucleotides read TGTGCCAGTGGCTTTCAGGGGGCTGACGGAAACACCATATATTTT. It encodes CASGFQGADGNTIYF.

The chain has TRBV6-5 and TRBJ1-2, with 7 bases identical to TRBD1. The CDR3 is 14 residues long. V trimming: 6 bases; J trimming: 1 base; junction bases outside the gene matches: 5. From germline, CDR1 is MNHEY and CDR2 SVGAGI. CDR3 in DNA: TGTGCCAGCAGCCGGGACAGCAGTAACTATGGCTACACCTTC. Translated: CASSRDSSNYGYTF.

The chain has TRBV20-1 and TRBJ2-7, with TRBD2 matching 12 bases. CDR1 and CDR2 (germline): DFQATT, SNEGSKA (reference sequence). The CDR3 has 14 amino acids. V lost 3 bases, J lost 7 bases, and 7 bases stayed unmatched. The CDR3 DNA reads TGCAGTGCTAGTCTAGCGGGAGGGCCGCGGGAGCAGTACTTC. Translated: CSASLAGGPREQYF.

This clone occurred once. The chain carries TRBV19 and TRBJ1-1, with TRBD1 matching 8 bases. J was trimmed by 4 bases and V by 4 bases; bases with no gene match: 2. The CDR3 spans 13 residues. The germline CDR1 and CDR2 sequences are LNHDA and SQIVND (reference sequence). DNA of the CDR3: TGTGCCAGTAGTAGGACAGGGACCACTGAAGCTTTCTTT. It yields the protein CASSRTGTTEAFF.

The rearrangement joins TRBV7-2 to TRBJ2-1; 7 nucleotides match TRBD2. Germline loops: CDR1 SGHTA, CDR2 FQGNSA. With V trimmed by 5 bases and J by 1 base, 5 bases remained unmatched. The CDR3 has 15 amino acids. CDR3 region: CASSPGGTSYNEQFF. DNA of the CDR3: TGTGCCAGCAGCCCCGGGGGGACTTCCTACAATGAGCAGTTCTTC.

V usage is TRBV6-2 or TRBV6-3 and J usage is TRBJ2-7, with 7 bases matching TRBD2. The CDR3 is 14 amino acids. CDR1 MNHEY and CDR2 SVGEGT come from the germline V gene. The V segment lost 2 bases and the J segment 4 bases; nucleotides outside the gene matches: 5. The CDR3 nucleotides are TGTGCCAGCAGTTACGGCGGGGGACTTTACGAGCAGTACTTC. Its translation is CASSYGGGLYEQYF.

CDR3 in amino acids: CASRGTGGNTIYF. CDR3 nucleotides: TGTGCCAGCAGGGGGACAGGGGGAAACACCATATATTTT. The rearrangement uses TRBV2 and TRBJ1-3; 9 bases map to TRBD1. V was pared by 6 bases and J by 4 bases, with 1 base of the junction left unmatched. Germline loops: CDR1 SNHLY, CDR2 FYNNEI. CDR3 length equals 13 residues.

As concerns this clone: The junction differs from germline at one of its ends, possibly a read error. The V call is TRBV19, the J call TRBJ2-1; 9 positions agree with TRBD2. The CDR3 extends over 12 amino acids. CDR1 is LNHDA and CDR2 is SQIVND in the germline V gene (reference sequence). The DNA of the CDR3 is TGTGCCAGTAGTATCTCCGCGGGGGGGCTGGTCTTC. This codes for CASSISAGGLVF.

V and J are TRBV7-8 and TRBJ1-1; TRBD1 agrees at 11 bases. The CDR3 is 16 residues long. The V segment lost 5 bases and the J segment 6 bases; nucleotides outside the gene matches: 11. Germline V gene lookup returns CDR1 SGHVS and CDR2 FQNEAQ. CDR3 bases: TGTGCCAGCAGCCGAGGGACAGGGGGAGGGGGTGCTGAAGCTTTCTTT. Amino acid sequence: CASSRGTGGGGAEAFF. The entire variable domain, with the rest obtained from reference TRBV7-8 and TRBJ1-1, is as follows: GAGVSQSPRYKVAKRGQDVALRCDPISGHVSLFWYQQALGQGPEFLTYFQNEAQLDKSGLPSDRFFAERPEGSVSTLKIQRTQQEDSAVYLCASSRGTGGGGAEAFFGQGTRLTVV.

This clone was picked up one time. The gene calls are TRBV6-5 and TRBJ1-4; 9 nucleotides line up with TRBD1. The germline gives CDR1 MNHEY, CDR2 SVGAGI. There are 14 residues in the CDR3. Trimming took 4 bases from V and 8 from J; bases not matched to a gene: 5. Here the CDR3 reads CASSSTGGNEKLFF. CDR3 DNA sequence: TGTGCCAGCAGTTCGACAGGGGGGAACGAAAAACTGTTTTTT.

This chain uses TRBV14 with TRBJ2-7, with 7 bases identical to TRBD1. Losses at the gene ends were 4 bases for V and 0 bases for J; bases not matched to a gene: 12. Per germline, CDR1 SGHDN and CDR2 FVKESK. This CDR3 spans 17 amino acids. CDR3 protein: CASSLKPTRDSSYEQYF. The CDR3, as DNA: TGTGCCAGCAGCCTAAAACCTACACGGGACAGCTCCTACGAGCAGTACTTC.

The chain has TRBV7-9 and TRBJ2-5; D possibly corresponds to TRBD2 (6 bases). The CDR3 totals 14 residues. Germline assignment: CDR1 SEHNR and CDR2 FQNEAQ (reference sequence). V lost 5 bases to trimming and J lost 0 bases, with 10 bases between them. CDR3 protein: CASSLRLDQETQYF. The CDR3 DNA is TGTGCCAGCAGCCTCAGACTAGACCAAGAGACCCAGTACTTC.

J is TRBJ2-7 and V is TRBV15, with a possible D match to TRBD2 (7 bases). The CDR3 consists of 14 residues. In germline, CDR1 is LNHNV, CDR2 YYDKDF (reference sequence). The V end was cut by 1 base, the J end by 2 bases, with 9 bases between. CDR3 DNA sequence: TGTGCCACCAGCAGAGGAGGGGGGGCCTACGAGCAGTACTTC. Translated: CATSRGGGAYEQYF.

The rearrangement joins TRBV7-9 to TRBJ1-1; 11 nucleotides match TRBD1. Trimming removed 4 bases from V and 1 base from J; junction bases left unmatched: 2. Germline V gene sequence: CDR1 SEHNR, CDR2 FQNEAQ (reference sequence). The CDR3 loop spans 15 amino acids. CDR3 amino acids: CASSWGQGENTEAFF. The CDR3 DNA reads TGTGCCAGCAGCTGGGGACAGGGGGAGAACACTGAAGCTTTCTTT.

The rearrangement uses TRBV11-2 and TRBJ2-7; no firm D call. V lost 3 bases and J 2 bases, leaving 14 bases between the germline ends. CDR3 size: 15 residues. Germline V gene data show CDR1 as SGHAT and CDR2 as FQNNGV. The CDR3 loop is CASSFVSLPTYEQYF. CDR3 bases: TGTGCCAGCAGCTTTGTGAGCTTGCCCACCTACGAGCAGTACTTC.

This chain joins TRBV4-2 and TRBJ2-7; a possible D gene is TRBD2 (5 bases). Germline loops: CDR1 LGHNA, CDR2 YNFKEQ. The CDR3 length is 15 residues. V gave up 0 bases and J gave up 7 bases, with 16 bases separating them. CDR3 protein: CASSQDTGSPREQYF. CDR3 nucleotide sequence: TGTGCCAGCAGCCAAGATACGGGGTCCCCTCGGGAGCAGTACTTC.

V usage is TRBV7-9 and J usage is TRBJ1-6; 9 nucleotides agree with TRBD1. Germline V gene data show CDR1 as SEHNR and CDR2 as FQNEAQ (reference sequence). V shed 5 bases and J 4 bases; nucleotides not matched to a gene: 6. The CDR3 consists of 16 residues. In nucleotides, the CDR3 is TGTGCCAGCAGCCACCGACAGGGGGGGTATAATTCACCCCTCCACTTT. Translating it yields CASSHRQGGYNSPLHF.

The chain carries TRBV15 and TRBJ2-5, with TRBD2 matching 10 bases. CDR1 is LNHNV and CDR2 is YYDKDF in the germline V gene (reference sequence). The ends lost 4 bases at V and 1 base at J; junction bases unmatched: 6. The CDR3 consists of 16 residues. CDR3 coding DNA: TGTGCCACCAGCAAGAAGCGGGGGGGCCGCCAAGAGACCCAGTACTTC. It translates to CATSKKRGGRQETQYF.

The chain couples TRBV4-2 to TRBJ2-3; 11 nucleotides line up with TRBD2. CDR1 is LGHNA and CDR2 is YNFKEQ in the germline V gene. There are 17 residues in the CDR3. V shed 7 bases, J shed 0 bases, and the junction held 9 bases outside the gene matches. The DNA of the CDR3 is TGTGCCAGCACTTCTAGCGGGGGGTTTTCTAGCACAGATACGCAGTATTTT. Translating it yields CASTSSGGFSSTDTQYF.

The rearrangement links TRBV2 to TRBJ1-6; 7 bases align to TRBD1. The CDR3 sequence is 15 residues long. Germline values: CDR1 SNHLY, CDR2 FYNNEI. J gave up 3 bases and V 6 bases, and 5 bases lay outside the gene matches. The CDR3: CASRGTANYNSPLHF. The CDR3 nucleotides are TGTGCCAGCAGGGGGACAGCCAACTATAATTCACCCCTCCACTTT.

The CDR3 is CAWSRGTREKLFF. The CDR3 DNA is TGTGCCTGGAGTAGGGGTACGCGAGAAAAACTGTTTTTT. J is TRBJ1-4 and V is TRBV30, with a possible D match to TRBD1 (5 bases). The CDR3 extends over 13 amino acids. V dropped 2 bases and J dropped 8 bases, with 12 bases sitting between them. Germline V gives CDR1 GTSNPN, CDR2 SVGIG (reference sequence).

This clone was observed a few times. The rearrangement links TRBV12-3 or TRBV12-4 to TRBJ1-2; D perhaps matches TRBD1 (5 bases). CDR3 length: 13 amino acids. Trimming removed 5 bases at V and 3 bases at J, with 10 bases between. Here the CDR3 DNA reads TGTGCCAGCAGTCCTTCGGGGGACTATGGCTACACCTTC. It translates to CASSPSGDYGYTF.

The rearrangement joins TRBV7-2 to TRBJ2-7; D not certain. Trimming removed 1 base at V and 3 bases at J, with 7 bases between. Germline assignment: CDR1 SGHTA and CDR2 FQGNSA. CDR3 length: 13 residues. Here the CDR3 reads CASSLGLNYEQYF. CDR3 sequence (DNA): TGTGCCAGCAGCTTAGGGCTCAACTACGAGCAGTACTTC.

V is TRBV21-1 and J is TRBJ2-1; the table's D gene call, TRBD2, was not cross checked with the DNA. TRBV21-1 is reported as a pseudogene. The CDR3 spans 16 residues. CDR3 region: CASSKKTRGGYNEQFF. The CDR3 DNA sequence: TGTGCCAGCAGCAAAAAAACACGCGGAGGATACAATGAGCAGTTCTTC.

This clone appeared a few times. The gene calls are TRBV2 and TRBJ2-1; TRBD2 aligns across 7 bases. CDR3 length: 15 residues. Germline-derived CDR1 and CDR2 are SNHLY and FYNNEI. J lost 7 bases, V lost 4 bases, and 10 bases had no gene match. The DNA of the CDR3 is TGTGCCAGCAGTGGGGACTACGCCAATGAGAATGAGCAGTTCTTC. This encodes CASSGDYANENEQFF.

The V call is TRBV15, the J call TRBJ2-7; 7 bases map to TRBD2. Germline CDR1 reads LNHNV; CDR2 reads YYDKDF (reference sequence). V shed 0 bases, J shed 4 bases, and the junction held 6 bases outside the gene matches. This CDR3 has 15 amino acids. The CDR3 here is CATSREVGGTYEQYF. The CDR3 bases are TGTGCCACCAGCAGAGAAGTCGGGGGGACTTACGAGCAGTACTTC.

This clone turned up a few times. The J gene is TRBJ1-3, the V gene TRBV7-6, with D perhaps TRBD1 (6 bases). Germline V lookup: CDR1 SGHVS, CDR2 FNYEAQ. CDR3 size: 15 residues. V dropped 2 bases and J dropped 2 bases, with 10 bases sitting between them. The CDR3 loop is CASSLSSGAGNTIYF. The CDR3 coding sequence is TGTGCCAGCAGCTTATCATCAGGGGCTGGAAACACCATATATTTT.

In this sample, this clone turned up a few times. The chain carries TRBV5-1 and TRBJ1-1; the match to TRBD1 covers 7 bases. CDR3 length: 16 residues. Trimming cost V 4 bases and J 1 base; bases outside gene matches: 10. CDR1 SGHRS and CDR2 YFSETQ come from the germline V gene. CDR3 DNA: TGCGCCAGCAGCGGAGACAGGGCGCGGTGGAACACTGAAGCTTTCTTT. It codes for CASSGDRARWNTEAFF.